Following are 9 T cell receptor beta chains from one sample sequenced in a study of beta chain features in type 1 diabetes (dated by TCRdb to the late 2010s). Their antigens are not known. The paper's findings and limits, for the study overall: Type 1 diabetes patients showed a moderate but significant shortening of TCRB CDR3 length in all four CD4+ subsets.

The library was produced with the immunoSEQ multiplex PCR assay. The High Capacity cDNA Reverse Transcription Kit was used to reverse transcribe all of the isolated RNA, meaning that expressed TCRB transcripts were what got sequenced. This is the immuneACCESS table as TCRdb keeps it, with only in-frame sequences that have V and J called. A part of the clones is gone; compared with another copy, unresolved V genes explain less than half, and the rest is unexplained. The sample table contains a few hundred thousand clones; only one count was recorded for approximately 12% of them. The top ten hold around 0.0099% of the sample. Material: naive CD4+ T cells from blood. The intended sense of this specimen's cell subset or site label: true naive CD4+ T cells. These receptors came from a woman aged 18-35 years with type 1 diabetes.

This chain's CDR3 is CSLGASGNADTQYF. CDR3 coding DNA: TGCAGCCTGGGGGCAAGCGGGAATGCAGATACGCAGTATTTT. The chain couples TRBV29-1 to TRBJ2-3; tentatively, D is TRBD2 (7 bases). V was pared by 8 bases and J by 4 bases, with 19 bases between. CDR3 length: 14 amino acids. From germline, CDR1 is SQVTM and CDR2 ANQGSEA.

This clone showed up just a few times. The rearrangement links TRBV4-1 to TRBJ2-1; D may be TRBD2 (6 bases). The CDR3 extends over 15 amino acids. Germline V lookup: CDR1 MGHRA, CDR2 YSYEKL. Trimming pared 6 bases from V and 1 base from J, leaving 13 bases between. CDR3 sequence (DNA): TGCGCCAGCAGTCCCGGGAGACGGTCCTACAATGAGCAGTTCTTC. Translated, it gives CASSPGRRSYNEQFF.

This clone has just a few counts. The V and J genes are TRBV2 and TRBJ2-5; 13 bases fit TRBD2. Germline lookup yields CDR1 SNHLY and CDR2 FYNNEI. The CDR3 has 17 residues. V lost 4 bases and J lost 3; bases outside the gene matches: 8. The CDR3 coding sequence is TGTGCCAGCAGTGCACCCTCTGGACTAGCGGGGGAAGAGACCCAGTACTTC. As protein: CASSAPSGLAGEETQYF.

Details on this clone: One end of the junction is discordant with germline, which a read error may explain. The CDR3 spells CASSSPLTGELVF. As DNA, the CDR3 is TGTGCCAGCAGTAGCCCCCTCACCGGGGAGCTGGTTTTT. The chain is built from TRBV25-1 and TRBJ2-2; a weak D match, TRBD2 (5 bases). This CDR3 comprises 13 residues. Germline V gives CDR1 MGHDK, CDR2 SYGVNS.

This clone has a handful of counts. The CDR3: CASSPPGDYGYTF. CDR3 nucleotide sequence: TGTGCCAGCAGCCCCCCCGGGGACTATGGCTACACCTTC. The chain uses TRBV7-9 and TRBJ1-2; D is undetermined. V gave up 5 bases and J gave up 3 bases, with 10 bases separating them. Germline CDR1 and CDR2: SEHNR and FQNEAQ (reference sequence). The CDR3 consists of 13 residues. Full variable domain (remainder filled in from reference TRBV7-9 and TRBJ1-2): DTGVSQNPRHKITKRGQNVTFRCDPISEHNRLYWYRQTLGQGPEFLTYFQNEAQLEKSRLLSDRFSAERPKGSFSTLEIQRTEQGDSAMYLCASSPPGDYGYTFGSGTRLTVV.

The chain links TRBV18 to TRBJ1-2, with D maybe TRBD1 (6 bases). The CDR3 is made up of 13 amino acids. Trimming removed 2 bases from V and 6 bases from J, with 10 bases in between. The V gene's germline CDR1 is KGHSH and CDR2 LQKENI. CDR3 region: CASSPDRQHGYTF. In DNA, the CDR3 is TGTGCCAGCTCACCAGACAGGCAACATGGCTACACCTTC.

This rearrangement joins TRBV5-4 to TRBJ2-1; D remains ambiguous. The V end lost 3 bases, the J end lost 0 bases, and 7 bases lay between the germline ends. This CDR3 comprises 14 residues. Germline CDR1 is SGHNT and CDR2 is YYREEE (reference sequence). The CDR3 region is CASSSRSSYNEQFF. The CDR3 region has the DNA TGTGCCAGCAGCTCGAGGAGCTCCTACAATGAGCAGTTCTTC. Drawing the rest from reference TRBV5-4 and TRBJ2-1, the complete variable domain is ETGVTQSPTHLIKTRGQQVTLRCSSQSGHNTVSWYQQALGQGPQFIFQYYREEENGRGNFPPRFSGLQFPNYSSELNVNALELDDSALYLCASSSRSSYNEQFFGPGTRLTVL.

The chain links TRBV18 to TRBJ1-1, with a possible D match to TRBD1 (5 bases). The CDR3 has 14 amino acids. Per germline, CDR1 KGHSH and CDR2 LQKENI. The V and J ends lost 5 bases and 6 bases respectively, with 16 bases between them. CDR3 DNA sequence: TGTGCCAGCTCAACCTCGCAGGGCAGCGCTGAAGCTTTCTTT. This translates into CASSTSQGSAEAFF.

This sequence joins TRBV2 and TRBJ2-2, with a possible D match to TRBD1 (5 bases). V dropped 6 bases and J dropped 8 bases, with 19 bases sitting between them. The CDR3 is 15 residues long. CDR1 and CDR2 (germline): SNHLY, FYNNEI. In DNA, the CDR3 is TGTGCCAGCAGGAAGACAGCAACTACTTCGGGGGAGCTGTTTTTT. Its translation: CASRKTATTSGELFF.